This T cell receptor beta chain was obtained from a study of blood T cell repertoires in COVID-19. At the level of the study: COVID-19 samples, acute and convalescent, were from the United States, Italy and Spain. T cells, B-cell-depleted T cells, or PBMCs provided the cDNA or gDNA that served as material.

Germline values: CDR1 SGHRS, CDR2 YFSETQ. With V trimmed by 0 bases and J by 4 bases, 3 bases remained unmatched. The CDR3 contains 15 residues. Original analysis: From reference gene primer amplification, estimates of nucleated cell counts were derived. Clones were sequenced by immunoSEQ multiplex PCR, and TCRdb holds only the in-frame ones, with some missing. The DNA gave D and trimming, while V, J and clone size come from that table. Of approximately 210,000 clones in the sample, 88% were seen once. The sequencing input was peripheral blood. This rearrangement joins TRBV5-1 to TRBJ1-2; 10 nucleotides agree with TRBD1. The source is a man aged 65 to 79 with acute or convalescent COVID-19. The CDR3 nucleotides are TGCGCCAGCAGCTTGGGGCGACAGGGGGCCTATGGCTACACCTTC. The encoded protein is CASSLGRQGAYGYTF. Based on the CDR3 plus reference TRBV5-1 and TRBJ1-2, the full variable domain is KAGVTQTPRYLIKTRGQQVTLSCSPISGHRSVSWYQQTPGQGLQFLFEYFSETQRNKGNFPGRFSGRQFSNSRSEMNVSTLELGDSALYLCASSLGRQGAYGYTFGSGTRLTVV.